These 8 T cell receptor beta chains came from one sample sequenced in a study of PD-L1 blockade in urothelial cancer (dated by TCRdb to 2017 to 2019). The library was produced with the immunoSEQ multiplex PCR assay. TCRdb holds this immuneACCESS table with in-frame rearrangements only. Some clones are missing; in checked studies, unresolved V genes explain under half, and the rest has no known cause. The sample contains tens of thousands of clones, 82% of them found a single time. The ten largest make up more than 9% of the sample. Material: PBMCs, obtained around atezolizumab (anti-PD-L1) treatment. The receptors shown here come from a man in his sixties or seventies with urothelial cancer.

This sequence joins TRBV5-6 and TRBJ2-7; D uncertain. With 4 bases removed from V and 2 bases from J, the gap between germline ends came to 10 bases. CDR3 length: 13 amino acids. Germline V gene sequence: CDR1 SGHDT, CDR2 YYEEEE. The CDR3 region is CASSRGRTYEQYF. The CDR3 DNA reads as TGTGCCAGCAGCCGCGGCCGGACCTACGAGCAGTACTTC.

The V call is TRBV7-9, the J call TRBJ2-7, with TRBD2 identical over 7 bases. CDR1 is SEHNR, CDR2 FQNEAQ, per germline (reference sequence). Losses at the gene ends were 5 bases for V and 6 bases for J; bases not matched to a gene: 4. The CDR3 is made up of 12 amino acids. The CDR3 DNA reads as TGTGCCAGCAGCCGATGGGGGGGCGAGCAGTACTTC. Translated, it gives CASSRWGGEQYF.

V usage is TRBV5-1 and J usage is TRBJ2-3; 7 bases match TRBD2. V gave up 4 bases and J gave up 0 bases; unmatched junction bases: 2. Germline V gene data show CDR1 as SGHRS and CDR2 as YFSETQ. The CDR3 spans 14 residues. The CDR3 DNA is TGCGCCAGCAGCGTGACTAGCAGCACAGATACGCAGTATTTT. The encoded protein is CASSVTSSTDTQYF.

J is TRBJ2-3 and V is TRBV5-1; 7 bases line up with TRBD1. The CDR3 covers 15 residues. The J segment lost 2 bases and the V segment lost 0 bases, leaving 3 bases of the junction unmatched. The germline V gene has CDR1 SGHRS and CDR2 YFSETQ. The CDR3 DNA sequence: TGCGCCAGCAGCTTGGAGGGACAGCACACAGATACGCAGTATTTT. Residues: CASSLEGQHTDTQYF.

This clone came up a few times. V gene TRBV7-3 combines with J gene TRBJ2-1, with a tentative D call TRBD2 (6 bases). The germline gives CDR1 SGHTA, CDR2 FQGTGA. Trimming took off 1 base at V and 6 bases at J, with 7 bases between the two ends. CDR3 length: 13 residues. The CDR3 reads CASSLMRGNEQFF. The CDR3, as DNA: TGTGCCAGCAGCTTAATGCGGGGCAATGAGCAGTTCTTC.

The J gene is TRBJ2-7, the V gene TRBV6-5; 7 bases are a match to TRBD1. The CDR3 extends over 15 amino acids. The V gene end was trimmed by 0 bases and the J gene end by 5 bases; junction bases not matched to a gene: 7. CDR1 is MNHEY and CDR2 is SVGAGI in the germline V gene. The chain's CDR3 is CASSYSSVTGDEQYF. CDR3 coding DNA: TGTGCCAGCAGTTACTCGAGCGTAACAGGGGACGAGCAGTACTTC.

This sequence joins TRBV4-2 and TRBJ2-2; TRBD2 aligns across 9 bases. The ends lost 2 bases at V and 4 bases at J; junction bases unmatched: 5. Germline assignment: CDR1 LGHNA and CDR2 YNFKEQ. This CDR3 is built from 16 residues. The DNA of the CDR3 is TGTGCCAGCAGCCAATCACTAGCGGGCCCCACCGGGGAGCTGTTTTTT. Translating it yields CASSQSLAGPTGELFF.

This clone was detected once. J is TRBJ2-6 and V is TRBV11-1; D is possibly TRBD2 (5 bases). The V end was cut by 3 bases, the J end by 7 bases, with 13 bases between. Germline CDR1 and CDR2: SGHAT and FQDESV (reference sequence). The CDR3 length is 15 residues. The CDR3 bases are TGTGCCAGCAGCTTGGATAGGGCGGGTGCCAACGTCCTGACTTTC. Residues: CASSLDRAGANVLTF.